This T cell receptor (beta chain) was identified during a study of T-cell memory formation after mild COVID-19. Notes on the study in general: Nothing confirmed that second-wave clones peaking on day 37 were specific for SARS-CoV-2. Some SARS-CoV-2-responding clones were already detected in memory before infection. Whereas later expanders leaned CD4+, clones contracting day 15 to 85 showed a balanced CD4/CD8 makeup.

V was cut by 2 bases and J by 2 bases, with 12 bases left in between. This CDR3 has 15 amino acids. Germline V gene data show CDR1 as SEHNR and CDR2 as FQNEAQ (reference sequence). From the 5' RACE reads, TCRdb called clonotypes with MiXCR, one entry per CDR3 protein. This sample has approximately 500,000 distinct CDR3 sequences, with around 25% found just once. Only a few counts were recorded for this clonotype. Its antigen is not known. V gene TRBV7-9 combines with J gene TRBJ2-5; D gene ambiguous. The origin of this receptor is an adult woman who had mild COVID-19 (a few samples of this study predate the infection). Cell type and time point are not known. Sequenced material: PBMCs or a T cell subset sorted from them (not recorded which). CDR3 region: CASSLLNGEQETQYF. The DNA for the CDR3 is TGTGCCAGCAGCTTATTAAATGGGGAACAAGAGACCCAGTACTTC.